The 21 T cell receptor beta chains given below trace back to one sample, sequenced in a study of blood T cell repertoires in COVID-19. Here immunoSEQ multiplex PCR was the method, and the copy in TCRdb shows in-frame clones only, minus some. The sample consists of some 270,000 clones, over 75% of them appearing once. The sample comprised peripheral blood. These receptors came from a human donor with COVID-19, enrolled during active disease. The donor label of this sample is uncertain.

This clone has only one observation. The J gene is TRBJ2-1, the V gene TRBV18; 7 bases map to TRBD1. This CDR3 has 17 residues. J lost 4 bases, V lost 3 bases, and 12 bases had no gene match. Germline V gives CDR1 KGHSH, CDR2 LQKENI. CDR3 protein: CASSPLNEGAQYNEQFF. The CDR3 nucleotides are TGTGCCAGCTCACCTTTAAACGAGGGGGCCCAATACAATGAGCAGTTCTTC.

This clone was seen only a few times. The chain links TRBV4-3 to TRBJ1-1, with TRBD1 matching over 11 bases. This CDR3 spans 16 amino acids. Germline CDR1 and CDR2: LGHNA and YSLEER. The ends lost 0 bases at V and 7 bases at J; junction bases unmatched: 7. DNA of the CDR3: TGCGCCAGCAGCCAAGATCCCCGGACAGGGGGCTTTGAAGCTTTCTTT. Protein product: CASSQDPRTGGFEAFF.

This chain uses TRBV6-4 with TRBJ1-1; D is ambiguous. Germline assignment: CDR1 MRHNA and CDR2 SNTAGT. Trimming took off 9 bases at V and 11 bases at J, with 16 bases between the two ends. The CDR3 extends over 11 amino acids. The CDR3 DNA is TGTGCCAGAGAACAATATATGGGCGCTTTCTTT. Its protein product is CAREQYMGAFF.

The chain recombines TRBV18 with TRBJ2-5, with 7 nucleotides matching TRBD1. Germline CDR1 reads KGHSH; CDR2 reads LQKENI. This CDR3 has 15 residues. The junction had 7 bases not matched to a gene; V was cut back by 5 bases and J by 1 base. DNA of the CDR3: TGTGCCAGCTCAAACCGACAGGGCCCCCAAGAGACCCAGTACTTC. This gives the protein CASSNRQGPQETQYF.

The chain links TRBV28 to TRBJ1-5; 7 nucleotides align to TRBD1. V lost 1 base and J lost 4; bases outside the gene matches: 4. The V gene's germline CDR1 is MDHEN and CDR2 SYDVKM. CDR3 size: 15 residues. The DNA of the CDR3 is TGTGCCAGCAGTTTATACAGGGGAGATAATCAGCCCCAGCATTTT. It is translated as CASSLYRGDNQPQHF.

This chain joins TRBV19 and TRBJ1-3; 9 nucleotides agree with TRBD1. J was trimmed by 3 bases and V by 4 bases; bases with no gene match: 7. In germline, CDR1 is LNHDA, CDR2 SQIVND (reference sequence). The CDR3 extends over 16 amino acids. Written as DNA, the CDR3 is TGTGCCAGTAGTACCTCCGGGACAGGGCTTGGAAACACCATATATTTT. Protein product: CASSTSGTGLGNTIYF.

The rearrangement joins TRBV5-4 to TRBJ2-1; 8 nucleotides line up with TRBD2. In germline, CDR1 is SGHNT, CDR2 YYREEE (reference sequence). The V segment lost 2 bases and the J segment 4 bases; nucleotides outside the gene matches: 5. The CDR3 is made up of 15 amino acids. CDR3 in amino acids: CASSLTLAGYNEQFF. The CDR3, as DNA: TGTGCCAGCAGCTTAACCCTAGCGGGTTACAATGAGCAGTTCTTC.

The chain combines TRBV5-1 with TRBJ1-1, with TRBD1 matching over 7 bases. The CDR3 runs to 14 residues. V lost 3 bases to trimming and J lost 8 bases; unmatched junction nucleotides: 10. Germline CDR1 is SGHRS and CDR2 is YFSETQ. The CDR3 region is CASSYDRAPMEAFF. The CDR3 DNA sequence: TGCGCCAGCAGCTACGACAGGGCCCCTATGGAAGCTTTCTTT.

V gene TRBV3-1 (or the pseudogene TRBV3-2) combines with J gene TRBJ2-5; 9 bases line up with TRBD2. CDR1 is LGHDT, CDR2 YNNKEL, per germline (reference sequence). J gave up 1 base and V 0 bases, and 9 bases lay outside the gene matches. CDR3 length: 18 residues. CDR3 sequence: CASSQDTSGLPRQETQYF. CDR3 bases: TGTGCCAGCAGCCAAGATACTAGCGGGCTTCCCCGCCAAGAGACCCAGTACTTC.

This clone was recorded once. V is TRBV20-1 and J is TRBJ2-7; the D gene is possibly TRBD2 (6 bases). The CDR3 is 11 residues long. The V and J ends lost 5 bases and 2 bases respectively, with 7 bases between them. Germline lookup yields CDR1 DFQATT and CDR2 SNEGSKA (reference sequence). CDR3 DNA sequence: TGCAGTGCTTGGACTACCTACGAGCAGTACTTC. As protein: CSAWTTYEQYF.

The V and J genes are TRBV6-5 and TRBJ2-3; 10 bases align to TRBD1. With 0 bases clipped from V and 4 bases from J, the junction kept 4 bases outside the gene matches. This CDR3 has 16 amino acids. From germline, CDR1 is MNHEY and CDR2 SVGAGI. The CDR3 loop reads CASSYSRGQGPDTQYF. The DNA of the CDR3 is TGTGCCAGCAGTTACTCGAGGGGACAGGGGCCAGATACGCAGTATTTT.

The rearrangement joins TRBV5-1 to TRBJ1-4; D is uncertain. Deletions cut 0 bases from V and 5 bases from J, with 8 bases between. This CDR3 spans 14 amino acids. Germline values: CDR1 SGHRS, CDR2 YFSETQ. The CDR3 DNA sequence: TGCGCCAGCAGCTTGGCAGGTGCAAATGAAAAACTGTTTTTT. This gives the protein CASSLAGANEKLFF.

The chain is built from TRBV5-8 and TRBJ1-3; 11 positions agree with TRBD1. This CDR3 spans 17 amino acids. With 3 bases clipped from V and 4 bases from J, the junction kept 9 bases outside the gene matches. Germline V gene data show CDR1 as SGHTS and CDR2 as YDEGEE. The CDR3 loop is CASSSTWTGGAGNTIYF. CDR3 coding DNA: TGTGCCAGCAGCTCGACCTGGACAGGGGGCGCGGGAAACACCATATATTTT.

This clone was observed once. This rearrangement joins TRBV28 to TRBJ2-7, with 8 bases aligning to TRBD2. The CDR3 contains 15 residues. J gave up 4 bases and V 6 bases, and 11 bases lay outside the gene matches. Per germline, CDR1 MDHEN and CDR2 SYDVKM. CDR3 sequence: CASSLWAGGRYEQYF. DNA for the CDR3: TGTGCCAGCAGCCTGTGGGCGGGAGGAAGGTACGAGCAGTACTTC.

The chain carries TRBV5-1 and TRBJ2-7; D is possibly TRBD1 (5 bases). CDR1 is SGHRS, CDR2 YFSETQ, per germline. Between the trimmed V and J ends, which lost 4 bases and 5 bases, there was a span of 13 bases. The length of the CDR3 is 13 residues. The CDR3: CASSEQVGNEQYF. CDR3 nucleotide sequence: TGCGCCAGCAGCGAACAGGTGGGGAACGAGCAGTACTTC.

The gene calls are TRBV4-2 and TRBJ2-7, with 8 bases fitting TRBD1. CDR1 is LGHNA, CDR2 YNFKEQ, per germline. The CDR3 has 18 amino acids. The J segment lost 6 bases and the V segment lost 0 bases, leaving 16 bases of the junction unmatched. Here the CDR3 reads CASSQEPMGQGAVSEQYF. The CDR3 DNA sequence: TGTGCCAGCAGCCAAGAGCCCATGGGGCAGGGGGCTGTTAGCGAGCAGTACTTC.

The table lists this clone with a count of one. The chain links TRBV7-2 to TRBJ1-1; D gene uncertain. V lost 5 bases and J lost 7, with 17 bases in between. CDR1 SGHTA and CDR2 FQGNSA come from the germline V gene. The length of the CDR3 is 14 residues. The CDR3 here is CASSQRTAESEAFF. In nucleotides, the CDR3 is TGTGCCAGCAGCCAGCGGACGGCGGAGAGTGAAGCTTTCTTT.

The rearrangement joins TRBV6-2 or TRBV6-3 to TRBJ1-1; the D is unclear. Germline-derived CDR1 and CDR2 are MNHEY and SVGEGT. Trimming removed 7 bases from V and 6 bases from J, with 18 bases in between. The CDR3 is made up of 14 amino acids. The CDR3 here is CASTPVGGYAEAFF. The CDR3 bases are TGTGCCAGCACCCCCGTCGGCGGGTACGCTGAAGCTTTCTTT.

This chain connects TRBV10-1 to TRBJ1-2; D is perhaps TRBD1 (5 bases). The CDR3 is 16 amino acids. Trimming removed 4 bases from V and 4 bases from J, with 19 bases in between. Germline CDR1 reads WNHNN; CDR2 reads SYGVQD (reference sequence). The CDR3 sequence: CASSGGGTGRTYGYTF. In nucleotides, the CDR3 is TGCGCCAGCAGTGGGGGTGGAACAGGACGAACCTATGGCTACACCTTC.

In this sample, this clone turned up once. V usage is TRBV5-4 and J usage is TRBJ1-4, with 11 bases identical to TRBD1. The V segment lost 4 bases and the J segment 7 bases; nucleotides outside the gene matches: 6. Germline CDR1 and CDR2: SGHNT and YYREEE (reference sequence). CDR3 length: 15 amino acids. This chain's CDR3 is CASSLGQGEVEKLFF. The DNA for the CDR3 is TGTGCCAGCAGCCTGGGACAGGGGGAGGTTGAAAAACTGTTTTTT.

This rearrangement joins TRBV6-2 or TRBV6-3 to TRBJ2-3; TRBD2 matches 8 bases. V trimming: 2 bases; J trimming: 0 bases; junction bases outside the gene matches: 4. There are 16 residues in the CDR3. Germline lookup yields CDR1 MNHEY and CDR2 SVGEGT. CDR3 residues: CASSYPSGPSTDTQYF. The CDR3 DNA reads TGTGCCAGCAGTTACCCTAGCGGGCCGAGCACAGATACGCAGTATTTT.